The 24 T cell receptor beta chains below all came from one sample that was sequenced in a study of T cells in Graves' hyperthyroidism and ophthalmopathy. Amplified TCR beta CDR3 regions came from RNA transcripts. First-round RT-PCR with HTBI primers amplified the TCR CDR3 region. Via MiXCR, TCRdb re-called the multiplex PCR reads, giving one row per CDR3 protein. In the table there are under 650,000 distinct CDR3 sequences, 15% to 20% of which are singletons. The material sequenced was blood. The source of these receptors is a woman aged 25 to 39 with Graves' hyperthyroidism.

In its sample, this clonotype was seen many times. The genes are TRBV11-3 and TRBJ2-1, with 10 bases identical to TRBD2. Germline CDR1 reads SGHNT; CDR2 reads YENEEA. The ends lost 1 base at V and 4 bases at J; junction bases unmatched: 13. This CDR3 is 19 amino acids long. CDR3 residues: CASSLGGLAGDPGYNEQFF. CDR3 DNA sequence: TGTGCCAGCAGCTTAGGCGGGCTAGCGGGAGATCCCGGATACAATGAGCAGTTCTTC. Using reference TRBV11-3 and TRBJ2-1 for the parts outside the CDR3, the full variable domain is EAGVVQSPRYKIIEKKQPVAFWCNPISGHNTLYWYLQNLGQGPELLIRYENEEAVDDSQLPKDRFSAERLKGVDSTLKIQPAELGDSAVYLCASSLGGLAGDPGYNEQFFGPGTRLTVL.

This clonotype has ten or more counts. This rearrangement joins TRBV28 to TRBJ2-3, with 7 bases identical to TRBD1. CDR1 is MDHEN, CDR2 SYDVKM, per germline. The CDR3 loop spans 15 amino acids. The V segment lost 5 bases and the J segment 4 bases; nucleotides outside the gene matches: 9. CDR3 sequence: CASSQPDRVADTQYF. The CDR3, as DNA: TGTGCCAGCAGTCAACCCGACAGGGTCGCAGATACGCAGTATTTT.

This clonotype occurred many times. The V call is TRBV10-3, the J call TRBJ2-7; 12 bases agree with TRBD1. The CDR3 has 14 residues. Trimming took 6 bases from V and 6 from J; bases not matched to a gene: 6. Germline-derived CDR1 and CDR2 are ENHRY and SYGVKD. The DNA for the CDR3 is TGTGCCATCAGGGGGACAGGGGGCCTTCCCGAGCAGTACTTC. Translating it yields CAIRGTGGLPEQYF.

A word on this clonotype: This may be a read error: a much more frequent sequence differs by one nucleotide. The rearrangement uses TRBV6-1 and TRBJ2-3; TRBD2 matches 10 bases. Per germline, CDR1 MNHNS and CDR2 SASEGT. The CDR3 is 15 residues long. In DNA, the CDR3 is TGTGCCAGCAGTCTGTCTAGCGGGGGATGGGATACGCGGTATTTT. This translates into CASSLSSGGWDTRYF.

The rearrangement uses TRBV6-1 and TRBJ2-1; TRBD2 matches at 10 bases. The CDR3 runs 19 residues. Germline lookup yields CDR1 MNHNS and CDR2 SASEGT. V lost 6 bases, J lost 0 bases, and 14 bases stayed unmatched. As DNA, the CDR3 is TGTGCCAGCAGGCGTACGGGACTAGCGACCTCGGGCTCCTACAATGAGCAGTTCTTC. Translated, it gives CASRRTGLATSGSYNEQFF.

The chain links TRBV30 to TRBJ2-3; D assignment may be TRBD1 or TRBD2 (7 bases each). CDR1 is GTSNPN, CDR2 SVGIG, per germline (reference sequence). The CDR3 covers 14 residues. V was pared by 4 bases and J by 1 base, with 12 bases between. CDR3 DNA sequence: TGTGCCTGGACCCAGGGGGGGGGCACAGATACGCAGTATTTT. This codes for CAWTQGGGTDTQYF.

The chain recombines TRBV29-1 with TRBJ2-5; no clear D. Germline V gene data show CDR1 as SQVTM and CDR2 as ANQGSEA. Between the trimmed V and J ends, which lost 3 bases and 1 base, there was a span of 9 bases. The CDR3 contains 13 residues. The CDR3, as DNA: TGCAGCGTTGAGGGGTACAGCCAAGAGACCCAGTACTTC. It yields the protein CSVEGYSQETQYF.

A remark on this clonotype: A read error is possible here, since a much larger clone lies one base away. The conserved final phenylalanine or tryptophan is absent from the CDR3, which likely points to a read error. The V and J genes are TRBV7-9 and TRBJ1-6; D uncertain. CDR3 length equals 14 residues. Germline CDR1 and CDR2: SEHNR and FQNEAQ (reference sequence). The V end lost 1 base, the J end lost 2 bases, and 3 bases lay between the germline ends. The CDR3 is CASSLEPYNSPLHS. CDR3 sequence (DNA): TGTGCCAGCAGCTTAGAACCCTATAATTCACCCCTCCACTCT.

The V and J genes are TRBV2 and TRBJ2-2; weak D call: TRBD1 (6 bases). Germline loops: CDR1 SNHLY, CDR2 FYNNEI. Trimming took 7 bases from V and 0 from J, leaving 12 bases between them. The length of the CDR3 is 15 residues. For the CDR3, the DNA is TGTGCCAGCACCCGACAGGACACGAACACCGGGGAGCTGTTTTTT. It specifies CASTRQDTNTGELFF.

This clonotype showed up many times. The CDR3 reads CASSLGGNYEQYF. Here the CDR3 DNA reads TGTGCCAGCAGCTTAGGGGGAAACTACGAGCAGTACTTC. This chain joins TRBV7-8 and TRBJ2-7; D not certain. V was trimmed by 1 base and J by 3 bases, leaving 7 bases between them. Germline-derived CDR1 and CDR2 are SGHVS and FQNEAQ. This CDR3 is 13 amino acids long.

Many counts were recorded for this clonotype. V gene TRBV11-2 combines with J gene TRBJ1-1; D gene unclear. Trimming shortened V by 5 bases and J by 2 bases, and 9 bases separated the two germline ends. From germline, CDR1 is SGHAT and CDR2 FQNNGV. The CDR3 consists of 13 residues. The CDR3 nucleotides are TGTGCCAGCAGCATTCAGGACAACACTGAAGCTTTCTTT. Translating it yields CASSIQDNTEAFF.

This clonotype has a count of ten or more. The chain employs TRBV3-1 and TRBJ2-5, with 7 bases matching TRBD1. The CDR3 is made up of 15 amino acids. Germline V gene sequence: CDR1 LGHDT, CDR2 YNNKEL (reference sequence). V shed 4 bases, J shed 0 bases, and the junction held 5 bases outside the gene matches. The CDR3 region is CASSPTGTDQETQYF. Written as DNA, the CDR3 is TGTGCCAGCAGCCCAACTGGGACAGACCAAGAGACCCAGTACTTC.

This clonotype was seen more than once but under ten times. The junction differs from germline at one of its ends, possibly a read error. V usage is TRBV28 and J usage is TRBJ2-5; perhaps TRBD2 as D (6 bases). Germline V gives CDR1 MDHEN, CDR2 SYDVKM. This CDR3 region has 12 residues. CDR3 sequence reads: CDSKAGGETQYF. Here the CDR3 DNA reads TGTGACAGCAAGGCTGGAGGGGAGACCCAGTACTTC.

This clonotype was detected ten times or more. This rearrangement joins TRBV3-2 to TRBJ1-1; no check of the table's D call, TRBD1, against the DNA was made. TRBV3-2 is a recognized pseudogene. This CDR3 spans 14 amino acids. The CDR3 reads CASRSTVSGTEAFF. In nucleotides, the CDR3 is TGTGCCAGCAGATCGACAGTAAGTGGTACTGAAGCTTTCTTT.

There are many counts of this clonotype. This chain connects TRBV6-1 to TRBJ1-1; tentative D call: TRBD1 (6 bases). Germline V gene data show CDR1 as MNHNS and CDR2 as SASEGT. Between the trimmed V and J ends, which lost 5 bases and 1 base, there was a span of 11 bases. The CDR3 sequence is 14 residues long. CDR3 sequence (DNA): TGTGCCAGCAGTAGTACAGGGCAGAACACTGAAGCTTTCTTT. Translated, it gives CASSSTGQNTEAFF.

This chain connects TRBV7-2 to TRBJ2-7, with 11 bases matching TRBD2. Germline CDR1 is SGHTA and CDR2 is FQGNSA. This CDR3 is 15 amino acids long. The ends lost 4 bases at V and 3 bases at J; junction bases unmatched: 5. The CDR3 bases are TGTGCCAGCAGCTCAACTAGCGGGGGATTCTACGAGCAGTACTTC. This encodes CASSSTSGGFYEQYF.

This clonotype was seen a handful of times. The J gene is TRBJ2-3, the V gene TRBV20-1; 7 bases are a match to TRBD1. Germline-derived CDR1 and CDR2 are DFQATT and SNEGSKA (reference sequence). V gave up 7 bases and J gave up 0 bases; unmatched junction bases: 4. The CDR3 runs 13 residues. CDR3 nucleotides: TGCAGTGTAGGGACAGTGAGCACAGATACGCAGTATTTT. It is translated as CSVGTVSTDTQYF.

A remark on this clonotype: Just one base apart from a much larger clone, this may be a read error. This chain links TRBV3-1 with TRBJ2-5, with TRBD2 identical over 10 bases. This CDR3 has 13 amino acids. Trimming removed 1 base from V and 14 bases from J; junction bases left unmatched: 7. CDR1 LGHDT and CDR2 YNNKEL come from the germline V gene (reference sequence). The CDR3 reads CASSQGSSGRDYF. The CDR3, as DNA: TGTGCCAGCAGCCAAGGTTCAAGCGGGAGGGATTACTTC.

The genes are TRBV19 and TRBJ2-7, with D possibly being TRBD1 (6 bases). Trimming stripped 5 bases from V and 1 base from J, with 15 bases between. The germline gives CDR1 LNHDA, CDR2 SQIVND (reference sequence). The CDR3 covers 15 residues. DNA of the CDR3: TGTGCCAGTAGTCCTTACTCGACAGGTTCCTACGAGCAGTACTTC. Translation gives CASSPYSTGSYEQYF.

This clonotype was observed many times. The rearrangement uses TRBV6-1 and TRBJ1-2, with 7 bases identical to TRBD1. The CDR3 has 15 amino acids. Germline-derived CDR1 and CDR2 are MNHNS and SASEGT. V trimming: 8 bases; J trimming: 8 bases; junction bases outside the gene matches: 17. CDR3 DNA sequence: TGTGCCAGCCTATTTAGGGGGCGCCTCGTCCAAGGCTACACCTTC. Protein product: CASLFRGRLVQGYTF.

CDR3 in DNA: TGTGCCAGCAGCTTGGGAGCAGCGAGGCAGTACTTC. Translation: CASSLGAARQYF. The gene calls are TRBV5-4 and TRBJ2-7; D call uncertain. Germline values: CDR1 SGHNT, CDR2 YYREEE (reference sequence). The CDR3 is 12 amino acids. The germline V and J ends were trimmed by 0 bases and 9 bases, with 10 bases remaining between them. Complete variable domain (other parts from reference TRBV5-4 and TRBJ2-7): ETGVTQSPTHLIKTRGQQVTLRCSSQSGHNTVSWYQQALGQGPQFIFQYYREEENGRGNFPPRFSGLQFPNYSSELNVNALELDDSALYLCASSLGAARQYFGPGTRLTVT.

This clonotype came up many times. The gene calls are TRBV18 and TRBJ2-1; 9 bases map to TRBD1. Trimming cost V 8 bases and J 7 bases; bases outside gene matches: 9. This CDR3 is built from 14 residues. Germline CDR1 is KGHSH and CDR2 is LQKENI. This CDR3 reads CASQRGTGINEQFF. The CDR3 DNA follows: TGTGCCAGCCAACGGGGGACAGGGATAAATGAGCAGTTCTTC.

This clonotype was detected many times. The chain joins TRBV5-1 to TRBJ2-2, with D perhaps given as TRBD1 or TRBD2 (6 bases each). Germline V lookup: CDR1 SGHRS, CDR2 YFSETQ. V gave up 2 bases and J gave up 4 bases, with 12 bases separating them. The CDR3 length is 15 residues. The CDR3 region is CASSFIGGGTGELFF. DNA for the CDR3: TGCGCCAGCAGCTTTATCGGAGGGGGCACCGGGGAGCTGTTTTTT.

This clonotype was counted many times. The chain combines TRBV6-1 with TRBJ2-1; TRBD1 aligns across 11 bases. The CDR3 length is 15 residues. CDR1 and CDR2 (germline): MNHNS, SASEGT. The J segment lost 5 bases and the V segment lost 5 bases, leaving 5 bases of the junction unmatched. The CDR3 bases are TGTGCCAGCAGTTATGGACAGGGGGCGGACAATGAGCAGTTCTTC. This gives the protein CASSYGQGADNEQFF.